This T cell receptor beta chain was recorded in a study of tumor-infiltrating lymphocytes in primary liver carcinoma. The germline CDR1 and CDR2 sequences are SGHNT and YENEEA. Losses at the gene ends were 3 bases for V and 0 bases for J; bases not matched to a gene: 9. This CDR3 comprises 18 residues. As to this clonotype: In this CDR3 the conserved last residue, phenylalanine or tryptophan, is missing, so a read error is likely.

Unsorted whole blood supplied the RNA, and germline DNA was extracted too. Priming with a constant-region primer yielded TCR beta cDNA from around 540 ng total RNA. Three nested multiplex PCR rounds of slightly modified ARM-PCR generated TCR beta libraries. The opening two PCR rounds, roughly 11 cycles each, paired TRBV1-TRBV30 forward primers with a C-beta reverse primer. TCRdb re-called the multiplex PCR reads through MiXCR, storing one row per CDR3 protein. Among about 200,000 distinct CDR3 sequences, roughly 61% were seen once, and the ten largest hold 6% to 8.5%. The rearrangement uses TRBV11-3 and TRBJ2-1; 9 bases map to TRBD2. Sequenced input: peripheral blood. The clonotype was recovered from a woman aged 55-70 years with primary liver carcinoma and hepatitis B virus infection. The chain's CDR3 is CASSFRGSGSFSYNEQFP. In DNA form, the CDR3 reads TGTGCCAGCAGCTTTAGGGGTAGCGGGAGTTTCTCCTACAATGAGCAGTTCCCC.